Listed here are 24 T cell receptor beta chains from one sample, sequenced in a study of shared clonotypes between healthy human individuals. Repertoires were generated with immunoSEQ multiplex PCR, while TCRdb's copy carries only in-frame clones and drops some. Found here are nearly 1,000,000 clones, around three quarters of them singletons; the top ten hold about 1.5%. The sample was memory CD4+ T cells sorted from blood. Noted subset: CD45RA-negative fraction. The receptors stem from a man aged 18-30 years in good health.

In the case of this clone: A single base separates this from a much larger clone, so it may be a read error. CDR3 bases: TGCAGCGCTGGGGACAGACGGAGTGAAAAACTGTTTTTT. Its protein is CSAGDRRSEKLFF. The genes are TRBV29-1 and TRBJ1-4, with 7 bases lining up with TRBD1. The CDR3 runs 13 residues. V was clipped by 7 bases and J by 7 bases; unmatched bases: 9. The germline CDR1 and CDR2 sequences are SQVTM and ANQGSEA. The full variable domain, in which reference TRBV29-1 and TRBJ1-4 provide the parts outside the CDR3, is SAVISQKPSRDICQRGTSLTIQCQVDSQVTMMFWYRQQPGQSLTLIATANQGSEATYESGFVIDKFPISRPNLTFSTLTVSNMSPEDSSIYLCSAGDRRSEKLFFGSGTQLSVL.

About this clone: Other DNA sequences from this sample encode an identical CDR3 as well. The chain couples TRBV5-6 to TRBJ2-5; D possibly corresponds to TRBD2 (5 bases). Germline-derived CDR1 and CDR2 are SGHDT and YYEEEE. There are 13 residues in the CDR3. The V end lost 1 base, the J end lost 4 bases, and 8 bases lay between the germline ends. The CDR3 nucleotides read TGTGCCAGCAGCTTGTATGGAGGAGAGACCCAGTACTTC. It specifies CASSLYGGETQYF.

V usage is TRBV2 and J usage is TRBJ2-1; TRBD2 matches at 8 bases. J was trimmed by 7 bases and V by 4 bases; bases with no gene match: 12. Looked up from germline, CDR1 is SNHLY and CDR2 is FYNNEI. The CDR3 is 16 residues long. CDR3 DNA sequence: TGTGCCAGCAGTGTCCGAGCGGGAGACTCAAGGAATGAGCAGTTCTTC. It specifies CASSVRAGDSRNEQFF. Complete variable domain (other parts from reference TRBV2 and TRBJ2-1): EPEVTQTPSHQVTQMGQEVILRCVPISNHLYFYWYRQILGQKVEFLVSFYNNEISEKSEIFDDQFSVERPDGSNFTLKIRSTKLEDSAMYFCASSVRAGDSRNEQFFGPGTRLTVL.

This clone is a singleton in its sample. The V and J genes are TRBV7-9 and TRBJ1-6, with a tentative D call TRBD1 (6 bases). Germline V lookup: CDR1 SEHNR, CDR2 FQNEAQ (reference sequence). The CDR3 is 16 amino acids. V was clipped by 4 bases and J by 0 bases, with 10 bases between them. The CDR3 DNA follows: TGTGCCAGCAGCTGGACAGAGCCCTCCTATAATTCACCCCTCCACTTT. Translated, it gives CASSWTEPSYNSPLHF.

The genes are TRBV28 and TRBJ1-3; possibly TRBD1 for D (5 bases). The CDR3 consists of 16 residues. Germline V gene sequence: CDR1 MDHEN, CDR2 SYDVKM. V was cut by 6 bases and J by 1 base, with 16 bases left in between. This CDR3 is CASSPTGTDSGNTIYF. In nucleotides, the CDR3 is TGTGCCAGCAGCCCCACCGGGACCGATTCTGGAAACACCATATATTTT.

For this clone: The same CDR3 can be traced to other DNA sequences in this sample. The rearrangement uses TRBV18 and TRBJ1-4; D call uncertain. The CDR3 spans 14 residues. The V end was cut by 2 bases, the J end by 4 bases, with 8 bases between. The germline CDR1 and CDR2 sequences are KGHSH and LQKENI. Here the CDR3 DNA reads TGTGCCAGCTCACCATCTCGAGTTAATGAAAAACTGTTTTTT. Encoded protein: CASSPSRVNEKLFF.

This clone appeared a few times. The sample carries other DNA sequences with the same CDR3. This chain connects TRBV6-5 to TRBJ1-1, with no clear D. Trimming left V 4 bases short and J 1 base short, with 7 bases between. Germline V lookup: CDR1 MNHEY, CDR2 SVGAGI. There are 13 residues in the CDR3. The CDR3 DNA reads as TGTGCCAGCAGTTTTACTGGGAACACTGAAGCTTTCTTT. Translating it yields CASSFTGNTEAFF.

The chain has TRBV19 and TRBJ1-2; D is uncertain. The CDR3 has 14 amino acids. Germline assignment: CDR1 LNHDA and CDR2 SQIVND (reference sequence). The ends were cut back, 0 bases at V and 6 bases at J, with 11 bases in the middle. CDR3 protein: CASSIDQGKNGYTF. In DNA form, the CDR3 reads TGTGCCAGTAGTATAGATCAAGGGAAGAATGGCTACACCTTC.

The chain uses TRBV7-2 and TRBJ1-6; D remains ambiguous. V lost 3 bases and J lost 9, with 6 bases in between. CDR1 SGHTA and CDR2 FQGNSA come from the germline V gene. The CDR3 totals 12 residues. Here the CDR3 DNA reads TGTGCCAGCAGCTTCCCCCTTTCACCCCTCCACTTT. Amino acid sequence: CASSFPLSPLHF.

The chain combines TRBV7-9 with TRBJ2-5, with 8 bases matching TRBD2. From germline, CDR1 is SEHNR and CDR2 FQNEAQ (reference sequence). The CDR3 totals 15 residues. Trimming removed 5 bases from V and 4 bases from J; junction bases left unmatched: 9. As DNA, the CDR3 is TGTGCCAGCAGCCCTTTAGCGGGATTGAGAGAGACCCAGTACTTC. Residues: CASSPLAGLRETQYF. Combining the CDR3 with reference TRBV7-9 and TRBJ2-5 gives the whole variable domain DTGVSQNPRHKITKRGQNVTFRCDPISEHNRLYWYRQTLGQGPEFLTYFQNEAQLEKSRLLSDRFSAERPKGSFSTLEIQRTEQGDSAMYLCASSPLAGLRETQYFGPGTRLLVL.

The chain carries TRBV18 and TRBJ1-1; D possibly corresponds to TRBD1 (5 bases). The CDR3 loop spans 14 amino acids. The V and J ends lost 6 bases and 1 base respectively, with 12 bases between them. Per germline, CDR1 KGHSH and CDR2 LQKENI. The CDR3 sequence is CASSSLGENTEAFF. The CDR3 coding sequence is TGTGCCAGCTCCTCCTTAGGGGAGAACACTGAAGCTTTCTTT.

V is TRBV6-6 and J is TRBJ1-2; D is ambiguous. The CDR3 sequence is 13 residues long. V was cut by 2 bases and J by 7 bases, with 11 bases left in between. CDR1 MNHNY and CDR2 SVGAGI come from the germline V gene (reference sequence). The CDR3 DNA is TGTGCCAGCAGTTACCCACCTGCGGGTGGCTACACCTTC. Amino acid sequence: CASSYPPAGGYTF.

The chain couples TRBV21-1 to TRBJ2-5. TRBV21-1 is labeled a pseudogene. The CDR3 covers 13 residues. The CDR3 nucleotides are TGTGCCAGCAGCAAAGACGCAGAGGAGACCCAGTACTTC. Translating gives CASSKDAEETQYF.

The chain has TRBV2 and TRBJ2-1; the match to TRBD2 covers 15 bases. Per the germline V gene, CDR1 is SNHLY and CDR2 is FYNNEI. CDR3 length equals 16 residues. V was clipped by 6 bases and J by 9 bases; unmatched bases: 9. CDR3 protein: CASSGGLAGGKAEQFF. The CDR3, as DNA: TGTGCCAGCAGCGGGGGACTAGCGGGAGGAAAGGCTGAGCAGTTCTTC.

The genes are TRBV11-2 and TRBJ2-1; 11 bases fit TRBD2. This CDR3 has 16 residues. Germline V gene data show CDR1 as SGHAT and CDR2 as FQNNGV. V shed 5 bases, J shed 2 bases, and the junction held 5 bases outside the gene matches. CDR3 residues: CASSATTSGTYNEQFF. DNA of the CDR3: TGTGCCAGCAGCGCAACGACTAGCGGGACCTACAATGAGCAGTTCTTC.

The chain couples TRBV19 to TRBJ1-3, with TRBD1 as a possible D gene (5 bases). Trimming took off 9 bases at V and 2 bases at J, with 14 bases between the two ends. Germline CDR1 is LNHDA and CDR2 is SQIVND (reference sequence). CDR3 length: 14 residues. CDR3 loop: CASSGRGAGNTIYF. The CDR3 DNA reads TGTGCCAGCAGTGGAAGGGGAGCTGGAAACACCATATATTTT.

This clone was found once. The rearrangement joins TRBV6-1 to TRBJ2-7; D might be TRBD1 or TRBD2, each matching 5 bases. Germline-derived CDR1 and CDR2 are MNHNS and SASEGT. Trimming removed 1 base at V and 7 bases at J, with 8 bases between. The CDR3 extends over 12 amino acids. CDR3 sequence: CASSEVGPEQYF. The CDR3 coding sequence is TGTGCCAGCAGTGAAGTGGGACCGGAGCAGTACTTC.

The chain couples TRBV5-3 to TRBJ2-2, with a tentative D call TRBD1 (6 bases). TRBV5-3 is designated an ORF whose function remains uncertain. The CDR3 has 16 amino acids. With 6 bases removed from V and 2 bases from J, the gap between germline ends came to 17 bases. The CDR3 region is CARTHLTGFNTGELFF. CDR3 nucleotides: TGTGCCAGAACCCACCTTACAGGGTTCAACACCGGGGAGCTGTTTTTT.

The CDR3 coding sequence is TGTGCCAGCAGCTTGACAGGGGATGAGACAGATACGCAGTATTTT. Protein: CASSLTGDETDTQYF. The rearrangement links TRBV11-2 to TRBJ2-3; 8 positions agree with TRBD1. The CDR3 sequence is 15 residues long. The germline CDR1 and CDR2 sequences are SGHAT and FQNNGV. Trimming removed 3 bases from V and 3 bases from J; junction bases left unmatched: 5.

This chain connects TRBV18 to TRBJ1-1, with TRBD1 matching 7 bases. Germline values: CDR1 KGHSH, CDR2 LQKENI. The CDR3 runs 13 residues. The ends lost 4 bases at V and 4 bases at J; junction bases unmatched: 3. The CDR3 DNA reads TGTGCCAGCTCACGACAGGGAAGCACTGAAGCTTTCTTT. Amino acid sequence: CASSRQGSTEAFF.

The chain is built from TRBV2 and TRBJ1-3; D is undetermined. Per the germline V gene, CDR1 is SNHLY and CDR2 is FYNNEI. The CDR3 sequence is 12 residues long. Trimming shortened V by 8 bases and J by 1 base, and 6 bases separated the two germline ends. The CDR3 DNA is TGTGCCAGCGAGGAATCTGGAAACACCATATATTTT. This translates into CASEESGNTIYF.

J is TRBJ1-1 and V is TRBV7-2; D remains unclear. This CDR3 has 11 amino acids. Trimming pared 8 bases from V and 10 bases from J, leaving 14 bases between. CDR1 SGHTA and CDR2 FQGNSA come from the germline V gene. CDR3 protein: CASGSSFAAFF. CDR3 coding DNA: TGTGCCAGCGGATCGAGTTTTGCAGCTTTCTTT. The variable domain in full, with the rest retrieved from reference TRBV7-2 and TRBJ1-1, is GAGVSQSPSNKVTEKGKDVELRCDPISGHTALYWYRQSLGQGLEFLIYFQGNSAPDKSGLPSDRFSAERTGGSVSTLTIQRTQQEDSAVYLCASGSSFAAFFGQGTRLTVV.

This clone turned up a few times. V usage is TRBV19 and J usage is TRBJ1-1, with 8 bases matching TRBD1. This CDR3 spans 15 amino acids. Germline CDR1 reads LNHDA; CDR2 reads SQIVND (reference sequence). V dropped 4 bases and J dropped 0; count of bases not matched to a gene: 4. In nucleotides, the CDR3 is TGTGCCAGTAGTAGACAGGGGTCCATGAACACTGAAGCTTTCTTT. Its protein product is CASSRQGSMNTEAFF.

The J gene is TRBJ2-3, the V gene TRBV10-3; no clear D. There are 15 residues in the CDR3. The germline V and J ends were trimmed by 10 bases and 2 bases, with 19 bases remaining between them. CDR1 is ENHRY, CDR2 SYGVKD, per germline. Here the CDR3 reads CAKTGPSFLTDTQYF. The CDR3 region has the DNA TGTGCCAAAACCGGGCCAAGTTTCCTCACAGATACGCAGTATTTT.